Shown below are 28 T cell receptor beta chains from a single sample sequenced in a study of metastatic and nonmetastatic thyroid tumors. Patients had received no treatment of any kind before thyroid surgery. With MiXCR, TCRdb called clones anew from the PCR reads. The data contain over 2,500 clones, around a quarter of them singletons. The sample consisted of tumor tissue. All receptors come from a female donor with papillary thyroid cancer or a benign thyroid nodule (not recorded which). Some clones in this sample may be carry-over from other donors' samples.

The V call is TRBV5-1, the J call TRBJ2-7; the match to TRBD2 covers 12 bases. The J segment lost 5 bases and the V segment lost 2 bases, leaving 8 bases of the junction unmatched. The length of the CDR3 is 16 residues. Germline loops: CDR1 SGHRS, CDR2 YFSETQ. CDR3 residues: CASSLGTSGPPDEQYF. The DNA of the CDR3 is TGCGCCAGCAGCTTAGGGACTAGCGGGCCCCCCGACGAGCAGTACTTC.

The gene calls are TRBV20-1 and TRBJ2-1; 12 bases align to TRBD1. Germline V lookup: CDR1 DFQATT, CDR2 SNEGSKA (reference sequence). The CDR3 is made up of 16 amino acids. Germline trimming cut 5 bases from V and 6 bases from J; bases unmatched to any gene: 11. Written as DNA, the CDR3 is TGCAGTGCTGTAGGGACAGGGGGCGTATTCCGCAATGAGCAGTTCTTC. Its translation: CSAVGTGGVFRNEQFF.

By share, this clone counts as large. This chain uses TRBV11-2 with TRBJ2-2; D not resolved. V was trimmed by 2 bases and J by 0 bases, leaving 4 bases between them. This CDR3 has 14 residues. Looked up from germline, CDR1 is SGHAT and CDR2 is FQNNGV. The chain's CDR3 is CASSLYSNTGELFF. Here the CDR3 DNA reads TGTGCCAGCAGCTTATACTCGAACACCGGGGAGCTGTTTTTT.

The genes are TRBV11-1 and TRBJ2-3, with 11 positions matching TRBD2. J lost 5 bases, V lost 2 bases, and 9 bases had no gene match. The length of the CDR3 is 17 residues. Per germline, CDR1 SGHAT and CDR2 FQDESV (reference sequence). The CDR3 region is CASSLSRLAGFIDTQYF. CDR3 sequence (DNA): TGTGCCAGCAGCTTAAGTCGACTAGCGGGATTTATAGATACGCAGTATTTT.

This clone turned up a few times. The gene calls are TRBV10-1 and TRBJ2-1; the match to TRBD1 covers 7 bases. Germline values: CDR1 WNHNN, CDR2 SYGVQD (reference sequence). The CDR3 runs 15 residues. The junction had 3 bases not matched to a gene; V was cut back by 3 bases and J by 1 base. CDR3: CASSDGTASYNEQFF. The CDR3 bases are TGCGCCAGCAGTGACGGGACAGCTTCCTACAATGAGCAGTTCTTC.

This clone showed up just a few times. The genes are TRBV12-3 or TRBV12-4 and TRBJ2-7; TRBD1 aligns across 8 bases. The CDR3 is 12 residues long. V shed 3 bases and J 6 bases; nucleotides not matched to a gene: 1. The CDR3 loop is CASSFDRGEQYF. In DNA, the CDR3 is TGTGCCAGCAGTTTCGACAGGGGCGAGCAGTACTTC.

V is TRBV6-1 and J is TRBJ2-7; D is undetermined. Trimming took 4 bases from V and 3 from J, leaving 7 bases between them. The length of the CDR3 is 12 residues. Per germline, CDR1 MNHNS and CDR2 SASEGT. The CDR3 sequence: CASSAGFYEQYF. The CDR3 DNA is TGTGCCAGCAGTGCTGGGTTCTACGAGCAGTACTTC.

The chain has TRBV20-1 and TRBJ2-5; D tentatively fits TRBD1 or TRBD2 (6 bases each). Between the trimmed V and J ends, which lost 1 base and 9 bases, there was a span of 18 bases. This CDR3 has 14 amino acids. The germline V gene has CDR1 DFQATT and CDR2 SNEGSKA (reference sequence). CDR3 in DNA: TGCAGTGCTAGAGGGGGGGCAGGGCCTGAAGCCCAGTACTTC. This translates into CSARGGAGPEAQYF.

The chain has TRBV27 and TRBJ2-7, with 12 bases fitting TRBD2. The J segment lost 4 bases and the V segment lost 5 bases, leaving 9 bases of the junction unmatched. CDR1 and CDR2 (germline): MNHEY, SMNVEV (reference sequence). The CDR3 extends over 16 amino acids. As DNA, the CDR3 is TGTGCCAGCAGTCCAAGGACTAGCGGGGAGGATTACGAGCAGTACTTC. Residues: CASSPRTSGEDYEQYF.

The V call is TRBV28, the J call TRBJ1-1, with 8 bases aligning to TRBD1. Per the germline V gene, CDR1 is MDHEN and CDR2 is SYDVKM. After removal of 4 bases from V and 4 bases from J, the junction contained 5 bases not matched to a gene. CDR3 length: 14 residues. The CDR3 DNA sequence: TGTGCCAGCAGTTCTCGGACAGGGTCCACTGAAGCTTTCTTT. It specifies CASSSRTGSTEAFF.

V is TRBV5-1 and J is TRBJ1-1, with TRBD1 identical over 8 bases. CDR3 length: 17 amino acids. Germline V gene sequence: CDR1 SGHRS, CDR2 YFSETQ. Unmatched junction bases numbered 11, after V lost 4 bases and J lost 0 bases. In DNA, the CDR3 is TGCGCCAGCAGCCAGGGACAGGCGGGCGTATTGAACACTGAAGCTTTCTTT. Amino acid sequence: CASSQGQAGVLNTEAFF.

The rearrangement uses TRBV6-5 and TRBJ2-2, with 11 bases that match TRBD2. Looked up from germline, CDR1 is MNHEY and CDR2 is SVGAGI. The CDR3 totals 17 residues. V lost 4 bases, J lost 4 bases, and 8 bases stayed unmatched. CDR3 region: CASSWGLAAAGTGELFF. CDR3 in DNA: TGTGCCAGCAGTTGGGGACTAGCGGCCGCCGGCACCGGGGAGCTGTTTTTT.

This clone has only a few counts. The CDR3 DNA reads TGTGCCAGTACCAGGACAGGGGAAAACAATGAGCAGTTCTTC. Residues: CASTRTGENNEQFF. This chain uses TRBV19 with TRBJ2-1, with 9 bases aligning to TRBD1. J was trimmed by 5 bases and V by 7 bases; bases with no gene match: 6. Germline CDR1 LNHDA, CDR2 SQIVND (reference sequence). The CDR3 sequence is 14 residues long. The full variable domain, in which reference TRBV19 and TRBJ2-1 provide the parts outside the CDR3, is DGGITQSPKYLFRKEGQNVTLSCEQNLNHDAMYWYRQDPGQGLRLIYYSQIVNDFQKGDIAEGYSVSREKKESFPLTVTSAQKNPTAFYLCASTRTGENNEQFFGPGTRLTVL.

By share of the sample, this clone is large. CDR3 DNA: TGCGCCAGCAGTCTTGGACTAGCGGGAGCGCATGAGCAGTTCTTC. Translated: CASSLGLAGAHEQFF. The rearrangement links TRBV10-1 to TRBJ2-1; 13 bases fit TRBD2. Germline V gene data show CDR1 as WNHNN and CDR2 as SYGVQD (reference sequence). V lost 5 bases, J lost 8 bases, and 6 bases stayed unmatched. This CDR3 has 15 residues.

The chain combines TRBV4-3 with TRBJ2-3; 10 bases match TRBD2. The CDR3 consists of 15 residues. CDR1 and CDR2 (germline): LGHNA, YSLEER. V trimming: 2 bases; J trimming: 4 bases; junction bases outside the gene matches: 3. The DNA of the CDR3 is TGCGCCAGCAGCCAAAGCGGGGGGGCTGCAGATACGCAGTATTTT. Its translation: CASSQSGGAADTQYF.

V is TRBV20-1 and J is TRBJ2-7; D is unclear. V shed 0 bases and J shed 2 bases, with 5 bases lying between them. The CDR3 length is 12 residues. Germline assignment: CDR1 DFQATT and CDR2 SNEGSKA (reference sequence). CDR3 coding DNA: TGCAGTGCTAGAGATCTAACCTACGAGCAGTACTTC. It codes for CSARDLTYEQYF.

The chain couples TRBV19 to TRBJ2-1; 12 bases are a match to TRBD2. Germline V CDR1 and CDR2: LNHDA, SQIVND (reference sequence). The V gene end was trimmed by 6 bases and the J gene end by 9 bases; junction bases not matched to a gene: 12. The CDR3 extends over 16 amino acids. The CDR3 reads CASRITGLAGIGEQFF. In DNA, the CDR3 is TGTGCCAGTAGGATAACAGGACTAGCGGGAATTGGTGAGCAGTTCTTC.

In this sample, this clone turned up a few times. The CDR3 coding sequence is TGTGCCAGCAGTTTACCAGGATACGAGCAGTACTTC. Its translation is CASSLPGYEQYF. V is TRBV12-3 or TRBV12-4 and J is TRBJ2-7; D not certain. The CDR3 covers 12 residues. The ends were cut back, 2 bases at V and 4 bases at J, with 6 bases in the middle.

The rearrangement links TRBV11-2 to TRBJ2-7; a possible D gene is TRBD1 (6 bases). Germline V gene data show CDR1 as SGHAT and CDR2 as FQNNGV. The CDR3 is 13 residues long. The V end lost 5 bases, the J end lost 5 bases, and 13 bases lay between the germline ends. CDR3 loop: CASSAERQDEQYF. The CDR3 nucleotides are TGTGCCAGCAGCGCGGAGCGACAGGACGAGCAGTACTTC.

This rearrangement joins TRBV20-1 to TRBJ1-5, with D possibly TRBD1 on 5 matching bases. Germline lookup yields CDR1 DFQATT and CDR2 SNEGSKA (reference sequence). V lost 6 bases, J lost 1 base, and 19 bases lay in between. This CDR3 has 16 amino acids. CDR3 residues: CSATIPGLSSNQPQHF. In DNA form, the CDR3 reads TGCAGTGCCACCATCCCGGGGCTGTCGAGCAATCAGCCCCAGCATTTT.

This clone is judged large. The V gene is TRBV2, the J gene TRBJ1-1; a possible D gene is TRBD1 (6 bases). V was pared by 8 bases and J by 1 base, with 11 bases between. From germline, CDR1 is SNHLY and CDR2 FYNNEI. The CDR3 totals 13 residues. The DNA for the CDR3 is TGTGCCAGCCGACAGGATCAGAACACTGAAGCTTTCTTT. Its protein product is CASRQDQNTEAFF. The full variable domain, completed using reference TRBV2 and TRBJ1-1, is EPEVTQTPSHQVTQMGQEVILRCVPISNHLYFYWYRQILGQKVEFLVSFYNNEISEKSEIFDDQFSVERPDGSNFTLKIRSTKLEDSAMYFCASRQDQNTEAFFGQGTRLTVV.

The chain employs TRBV19 and TRBJ1-5, with unresolved D. V lost 7 bases and J 2 bases, leaving 9 bases between the germline ends. Germline CDR1 and CDR2: LNHDA and SQIVND (reference sequence). This CDR3 spans 13 amino acids. The DNA of the CDR3 is TGTGCCAGTACGGTGGCGGGCAATCAGCCCCAGCATTTT. Its translation is CASTVAGNQPQHF.

This clone was seen only a few times. CDR3 region: CASSLGGTPTYEQYF. The CDR3 region has the DNA TGTGCCAGCAGCTTAGGAGGGACCCCTACCTACGAGCAGTACTTC. J is TRBJ2-7 and V is TRBV11-1, with D perhaps TRBD1 or TRBD2 (5 bases each). Germline V lookup: CDR1 SGHAT, CDR2 FQDESV (reference sequence). Deletions cut 1 base from V and 2 bases from J, with 12 bases between. The CDR3 has 15 amino acids.

Relative to its sample, this clone is large (0.1 to 1%). The V call is TRBV20-1, the J call TRBJ2-1; TRBD1 agrees at 7 bases. This CDR3 has 15 residues. J lost 5 bases, V lost 0 bases, and 7 bases had no gene match. In germline, CDR1 is DFQATT, CDR2 SNEGSKA (reference sequence). The DNA for the CDR3 is TGCAGTGCTAGAGAACGATGGACAGGTAACAATGAGCAGTTCTTC. It codes for CSARERWTGNNEQFF.

This chain uses TRBV27 with TRBJ2-1, with D tentatively TRBD1 or TRBD2 (6 bases each). The germline CDR1 and CDR2 sequences are MNHEY and SMNVEV (reference sequence). V dropped 2 bases and J dropped 7 bases, with 15 bases sitting between them. CDR3 length equals 15 residues. The DNA for the CDR3 is TGTGCCAGCAGTTTAACCCGGGGGCTTTTAAATGAGCAGTTCTTC. Its protein is CASSLTRGLLNEQFF.

Relative to its sample, this clone is medium-sized (0.01 to 0.1%). The chain has TRBV3-1 and TRBJ2-1; 11 nucleotides line up with TRBD2. CDR1 is LGHDT, CDR2 YNNKEL, per germline (reference sequence). The CDR3 has 18 amino acids. The ends lost 0 bases at V and 5 bases at J; junction bases unmatched: 9. CDR3 sequence (DNA): TGTGCCAGCAGCCAAGACCCAGTTAGCGGGGGGGGCCACAATGAGCAGTTCTTC. As protein: CASSQDPVSGGGHNEQFF.

Within the sample, this clone is medium-sized. This may arise from a read error, as a much more abundant clone is one base away. The V call is TRBV10-3, the J call TRBJ2-3, with D possibly TRBD2 on 6 matching bases. The CDR3 covers 16 residues. The ends were cut back, 4 bases at V and 2 bases at J, with 16 bases in the middle. Germline CDR1 and CDR2: ENHRY and SYGVKD. CDR3 in amino acids: CAISGSIASATDTQYF. CDR3 nucleotides: TGTGCCATCAGTGGGTCGATTGCTAGCGCCACAGATACGCAGTATTTT.

This clone was observed a few times. DNA of the CDR3: TGTGCCAGCAGTGTTCAGAACACTGAAGCTTTCTTT. Amino acid sequence: CASSVQNTEAFF. The V gene is TRBV2, the J gene TRBJ1-1, with D uncertain. Trimming pared 4 bases from V and 1 base from J, leaving 4 bases between. The CDR3 totals 12 residues. Germline assignment: CDR1 SNHLY and CDR2 FYNNEI. Drawing the rest from reference TRBV2 and TRBJ1-1, the complete variable domain is EPEVTQTPSHQVTQMGQEVILRCVPISNHLYFYWYRQILGQKVEFLVSFYNNEISEKSEIFDDQFSVERPDGSNFTLKIRSTKLEDSAMYFCASSVQNTEAFFGQGTRLTVV.